These 21 T cell receptor beta chains were all obtained from the same sample, sequenced in a study of blood T cell repertoires in COVID-19. Libraries were prepared by immunoSEQ multiplex PCR; TCRdb keeps only in-frame clonotypes and omits some of them. The table lists about 200,000 clones, 70% to 90% of them singletons. The specimen was peripheral blood. All receptors derive from a woman in her thirties or forties who had recovered from COVID-19.

The V gene is TRBV5-1, the J gene TRBJ2-5; 7 bases match TRBD2. There are 16 residues in the CDR3. Germline values: CDR1 SGHRS, CDR2 YFSETQ. The ends lost 0 bases at V and 1 base at J; junction bases unmatched: 6. In nucleotides, the CDR3 is TGCGCCAGCAGCTTGGGGGGGACTACCTCCCAAGAGACCCAGTACTTC. Translating gives CASSLGGTTSQETQYF.

Only one count was recorded for this clone. The chain employs TRBV18 and TRBJ2-3; no reliable D call. V lost 3 bases and J 5 bases, leaving 12 bases between the germline ends. CDR1 KGHSH and CDR2 LQKENI come from the germline V gene. The CDR3 totals 14 residues. The CDR3 DNA follows: TGTGCCAGCTCACCTCCGAGCGTGGTAGATACGCAGTATTTT. As protein: CASSPPSVVDTQYF.

The chain joins TRBV7-6 to TRBJ2-5; D is perhaps TRBD2 (6 bases). The CDR3 has 16 amino acids. Germline-derived CDR1 and CDR2 are SGHVS and FNYEAQ. The ends were cut back, 1 base at V and 2 bases at J, with 14 bases in the middle. CDR3 nucleotide sequence: TGTGCCAGCAGCTTAGGCGGGGCAGTCATACAAGAGACCCAGTACTTC. Its protein is CASSLGGAVIQETQYF.

V and J are TRBV2 and TRBJ2-1; maybe TRBD2 (6 bases). Deletions cut 6 bases from V and 4 bases from J, with 16 bases between. Looked up from germline, CDR1 is SNHLY and CDR2 is FYNNEI. This CDR3 comprises 15 residues. The CDR3 region is CASSAGTFPYNEQFF. For the CDR3, the DNA is TGTGCCAGCAGCGCCGGGACTTTCCCATACAATGAGCAGTTCTTC.

The CDR3 sequence is CASSRDRGSYEQYF. The CDR3 bases are TGTGCCAGCAGTCGGGACAGGGGGTCCTACGAGCAGTACTTC. The genes are TRBV6-5 and TRBJ2-7; 11 nucleotides line up with TRBD1. The CDR3 runs 14 residues. The germline gives CDR1 MNHEY, CDR2 SVGAGI. With V trimmed by 5 bases and J by 1 base, 1 base remained unmatched.

This clone was recorded once. The V gene is TRBV5-1, the J gene TRBJ1-4; D might be TRBD1 (5 bases). The length of the CDR3 is 14 residues. V dropped 0 bases and J dropped 5 bases, with 8 bases sitting between them. Germline loops: CDR1 SGHRS, CDR2 YFSETQ. CDR3 nucleotides: TGCGCCAGCAGCTTGGACGGGGGGAATGAAAAACTGTTTTTT. Amino acid sequence: CASSLDGGNEKLFF.

In its sample, this clone was seen once. The chain has TRBV9 and TRBJ2-1; 10 nucleotides match TRBD2. The J segment lost 8 bases and the V segment lost 2 bases, leaving 7 bases of the junction unmatched. Germline CDR1 is SGDLS and CDR2 is YYNGEE. The CDR3 is 15 residues long. CDR3 residues: CASSVTSGNVYEQFF. The CDR3 coding sequence is TGTGCCAGCAGCGTTACTAGCGGGAATGTTTATGAGCAGTTCTTC.

The rearrangement uses TRBV9 and TRBJ2-1, with 8 bases identical to TRBD2. Unmatched junction bases numbered 14, after V lost 4 bases and J lost 8 bases. Germline V gene data show CDR1 as SGDLS and CDR2 as YYNGEE. The CDR3 totals 16 residues. The CDR3 coding sequence is TGTGCCAGCAGCTATTCCGGGACTAGGCTTGTAGATGAGCAGTTCTTC. It encodes CASSYSGTRLVDEQFF.

V is TRBV21-1 and J is TRBJ2-4; TRBD2, as called in the table, went unchecked against the DNA. TRBV21-1 is shown as a pseudogene. CDR3 length equals 17 residues. The CDR3 region is CASSKGVRPRAKNIQYF. The CDR3 coding sequence is TGTGCCAGCAGCAAAGGAGTACGACCTAGAGCCAAAAACATTCAGTACTTC.

This clone was seen just once. This rearrangement joins TRBV5-4 to TRBJ2-5; maybe TRBD2 (5 bases). Germline values: CDR1 SGHNT, CDR2 YYREEE (reference sequence). The CDR3 totals 14 residues. The V and J ends lost 0 bases and 3 bases respectively, with 9 bases between them. In nucleotides, the CDR3 is TGTGCCAGCAGCTTGGGGAGGTCGGAAGAGACCCAGTACTTC. Translation: CASSLGRSEETQYF.

The chain couples TRBV14 to TRBJ2-3; 7 nucleotides agree with TRBD2. The CDR3 loop spans 15 amino acids. The V gene's germline CDR1 is SGHDN and CDR2 FVKESK. Trimming at V came to 2 bases and at J to 3 bases, leaving 5 bases not matched to a gene. This CDR3 is CASSQWGGATDTQYF. The CDR3 DNA reads TGTGCCAGCAGCCAATGGGGAGGGGCAACAGATACGCAGTATTTT.

The rearrangement links TRBV7-3 to TRBJ2-7; TRBD2 might be the D (7 bases). Trimming cost V 1 base and J 3 bases, with 13 bases left between them. The germline CDR1 and CDR2 sequences are SGHTA and FQGTGA. The CDR3 is 15 residues long. This chain's CDR3 is CASSLRGGGDYEQYF. CDR3 in DNA: TGTGCCAGCAGCTTAAGAGGGGGGGGCGACTACGAGCAGTACTTC.

V is TRBV12-5 and J is TRBJ2-1; D remains unclear. This CDR3 is 12 amino acids long. V was shortened by 1 base and J by 11 bases, with 9 bases between the two germline ends. Per the germline V gene, CDR1 is LGHNT and CDR2 is FRNRAP. DNA of the CDR3: TGTGCTAGTGGTTTGGAGCCCACTAAGCAGTTCTTC. It yields the protein CASGLEPTKQFF.

This clone appeared once. The chain couples TRBV9 to TRBJ2-3, with 12 bases that match TRBD2. This CDR3 is 16 amino acids long. Losses at the gene ends were 4 bases for V and 3 bases for J; bases not matched to a gene: 6. The V gene's germline CDR1 is SGDLS and CDR2 YYNGEE. CDR3 DNA: TGTGCCAGCAGCCGAGATGGACTAGCGGGAACAGATACGCAGTATTTT. It codes for CASSRDGLAGTDTQYF.

The chain uses TRBV5-1 and TRBJ2-5; 8 positions agree with TRBD1. The CDR3 runs to 15 residues. Losses at the gene ends were 6 bases for V and 1 base for J; bases not matched to a gene: 8. Germline V CDR1 and CDR2: SGHRS, YFSETQ. CDR3 protein: CASTRTTGAQETQYF. The DNA for the CDR3 is TGCGCCAGCACCAGAACGACAGGGGCCCAAGAGACCCAGTACTTC. The entire variable domain, with the rest obtained from reference TRBV5-1 and TRBJ2-5, is as follows: KAGVTQTPRYLIKTRGQQVTLSCSPISGHRSVSWYQQTPGQGLQFLFEYFSETQRNKGNFPGRFSGRQFSNSRSEMNVSTLELGDSALYLCASTRTTGAQETQYFGPGTRLLVL.

J is TRBJ2-1 and V is TRBV6-6; 11 bases line up with TRBD2. Per germline, CDR1 MNHNY and CDR2 SVGAGI (reference sequence). This CDR3 has 17 amino acids. With 5 bases clipped from V and 3 bases from J, the junction kept 9 bases outside the gene matches. CDR3 bases: TGTGCCAGCAGTCAAAATCCTACTAGCGGGAGCTACAATGAGCAGTTCTTC. Translation: CASSQNPTSGSYNEQFF.

This chain connects TRBV4-3 to TRBJ2-1; possible D gene TRBD1, 6 bases. V was pared by 1 base and J by 9 bases, with 19 bases between. The germline V gene encodes CDR1 LGHNA and CDR2 YSLEER. This CDR3 contains 16 residues. This CDR3 reads CASSQALQGLNGEQFF. CDR3 in DNA: TGCGCCAGCAGCCAAGCTCTCCAGGGGCTGAATGGTGAGCAGTTCTTC.

V usage is TRBV5-8 and J usage is TRBJ2-1; TRBD2 matches at 7 bases. This CDR3 is built from 15 residues. Germline V gives CDR1 SGHTS, CDR2 YDEGEE. V dropped 3 bases and J dropped 8; count of bases not matched to a gene: 11. DNA of the CDR3: TGTGCCAGCAGCTCGCCGGGACTATCTGGCGATGAGCAGTTCTTC. This codes for CASSSPGLSGDEQFF.

The rearrangement links TRBV2 to TRBJ2-3; 7 bases are a match to TRBD1. Germline V gene sequence: CDR1 SNHLY, CDR2 FYNNEI. CDR3 size: 17 residues. V was pared by 1 base and J by 0 bases, with 7 bases of the junction left unmatched. The CDR3 sequence is CASSEGVGTASTDTQYF. As DNA, the CDR3 is TGTGCCAGCAGTGAAGGGGTTGGGACAGCTAGCACAGATACGCAGTATTTT.

This chain's CDR3 is CASSVGGTGAYEQYF. DNA of the CDR3: TGTGCCAGCAGCGTAGGTGGGACAGGGGCCTACGAGCAGTACTTC. This chain joins TRBV9 and TRBJ2-7; 10 bases match TRBD1. V was pared by 0 bases and J by 2 bases, with 2 bases of the junction left unmatched. CDR1 is SGDLS and CDR2 is YYNGEE in the germline V gene. The CDR3 extends over 15 amino acids.

The chain joins TRBV7-9 to TRBJ1-2; D might be TRBD1 (6 bases). There are 14 residues in the CDR3. V gave up 0 bases and J gave up 6 bases, with 11 bases separating them. In germline, CDR1 is SEHNR, CDR2 FQNEAQ (reference sequence). The CDR3 nucleotides read TGTGCCAGCAGCTTAGCGTCGAACAGGGATGGCTACACCTTC. The encoded protein is CASSLASNRDGYTF. Using reference TRBV7-9 and TRBJ1-2 for the parts outside the CDR3, the full variable domain is DTGVSQNPRHKITKRGQNVTFRCDPISEHNRLYWYRQTLGQGPEFLTYFQNEAQLEKSRLLSDRFSAERPKGSFSTLEIQRTEQGDSAMYLCASSLASNRDGYTFGSGTRLTVV.